This T cell receptor beta chain was observed in a study of molecular identifiers for immune sequencing clone quantification. Germline V CDR1 and CDR2: MNHEY, SMNVEV (reference sequence). The CDR3 contains 15 residues. Via MiXCR, TCRdb re-called the PCR reads, giving one row per CDR3 protein. The sample records about 300,000 distinct CDR3 sequences, about a fifth being singletons. Notes on this clonotype: A read error may be the cause here, since a much bigger clone is one base away.

The TCR sequence derives from a human donor in good health. Some libraries in this study had Jurkat cell RNA spiked in. The chain couples TRBV27 to TRBJ2-2; 7 bases line up with TRBD2. The sequencing sample was made of naive CD8+ T cells from blood, with Jurkat cell RNA spiked in. The subset was: FACS-sorted CD8+CD4-CCR7+CD45RA+ naive T cells. Here the CDR3 DNA reads TGTGCCAGCACCTCCGGGCTAGCGGCGACCGGGGAGCTGGTTTTT. This gives the protein CASTSGLAATGELVF.